This passage covers 15 T cell receptor beta chains from one sample sequenced in a study of T cells in Graves' hyperthyroidism and ophthalmopathy. RNA transcripts served as the template for amplifying TCR beta CDR3 regions. RT-PCR in the first round (using the HTBI primer set) targeted the TCR CDR3. One entry per CDR3 protein results from TCRdb running MiXCR on the multiplex PCR reads. The sample has about 360,000 distinct CDR3 sequences, roughly 19% seen once. Material: blood. Receptor source: a woman younger than 35 with Graves' hyperthyroidism.

This clonotype was detected many times. V gene TRBV12-3 or TRBV12-4 combines with J gene TRBJ1-5; tentatively, D is TRBD1 (6 bases). This CDR3 is 14 amino acids long. V was pared by 4 bases and J by 7 bases, with 14 bases between. For the CDR3, the DNA is TGTGCCAGCAGTTCGACAGGTCAGGACCAGCCCCAGCATTTT. Protein: CASSSTGQDQPQHF.

This rearrangement joins TRBV12-3 or TRBV12-4 to TRBJ2-5, with TRBD2 matching 7 bases. Trimming took 5 bases from V and 5 from J; bases not matched to a gene: 11. This CDR3 has 15 residues. CDR3: CASSLRAGRGETQYF. CDR3 sequence (DNA): TGTGCCAGCAGTCTCAGAGCGGGGCGTGGGGAGACCCAGTACTTC.

This clonotype came up many times. CDR3 sequence: CASSQDPGGMAETQYF. The CDR3 DNA reads as TGCGCCAGCAGCCAAGACCCAGGGGGCATGGCAGAGACCCAGTACTTC. J is TRBJ2-5 and V is TRBV4-1, with 8 bases matching TRBD1. Trimming removed 0 bases from V and 4 bases from J; junction bases left unmatched: 7. Germline assignment: CDR1 MGHRA and CDR2 YSYEKL. CDR3 size: 16 residues.

The chain employs TRBV12-3 or TRBV12-4 and TRBJ1-6; TRBD1 matches at 9 bases. The CDR3 sequence is 16 residues long. V was pared by 5 bases and J by 14 bases, with 16 bases of the junction left unmatched. The CDR3 DNA reads as TGTGCCAGCAGTATATTAACAGGGGGCCTGCAGGGGACCCTCCACTTT. This gives the protein CASSILTGGLQGTLHF.

This chain connects TRBV10-3 to TRBJ2-5; 8 bases match TRBD2. This CDR3 contains 14 residues. V was clipped by 11 bases and J by 5 bases; unmatched bases: 13. Germline values: CDR1 ENHRY, CDR2 SYGVKD. CDR3 nucleotides: TGTGCCTCCGCCGGGGGGGGCGAGGTTGAGACCCAGTACTTC. Its translation: CASAGGGEVETQYF.

Turning to this clonotype: A much larger clone sits a single nucleotide away, making a read error possible. The chain carries TRBV20-1 and TRBJ2-5, with 8 bases aligning to TRBD2. The CDR3 is 15 residues long. CDR1 and CDR2 from the germline V gene are DFQATT and SNEGSKA (reference sequence). Written as DNA, the CDR3 is TGCAGTGCTAACACCGGGGGGGGATTCCAAGATACCCAGTACTTC. It codes for CSANTGGGFQDTQYF.

CDR3 loop: CASSELGGQPGYEQYF. The CDR3 region has the DNA TGTGCCAGCAGTGAACTTGGAGGGCAACCAGGCTACGAGCAGTACTTC. V gene TRBV25-1 combines with J gene TRBJ2-7, with D perhaps matching TRBD2 (6 bases). With 2 bases removed from V and 3 bases from J, the gap between germline ends came to 17 bases. The V gene's germline CDR1 is MGHDK and CDR2 SYGVNS. This CDR3 contains 16 residues.

V and J are TRBV12-3 or TRBV12-4 and TRBJ1-2; D is undetermined. CDR3 length: 16 amino acids. Trimming removed 4 bases at V and 1 base at J, with 16 bases between. The CDR3: CASSYMRTADNYGYTF. The DNA of the CDR3 is TGTGCCAGCAGTTATATGCGAACCGCTGATAACTATGGCTACACCTTC.

This clonotype has a count of ten or more. The chain employs TRBV12-3 or TRBV12-4 and TRBJ2-7, with D perhaps matching TRBD1 or TRBD2 (5 bases each). Trimming took off 6 bases at V and 1 base at J, with 16 bases between the two ends. The CDR3 spans 15 residues. CDR3 nucleotides: TGTGCCAGCAGGCTCCGGGACGGAGGATCCTACGAGCAGTACTTC. Protein: CASRLRDGGSYEQYF.

This clonotype appeared many times. The CDR3 reads CASSGGLGYTF. For the CDR3, the DNA is TGTGCCAGCTCGGGGGGCCTTGGCTACACCTTC. V is TRBV28 and J is TRBJ1-2; D might be TRBD1 (6 bases). The germline gives CDR1 MDHEN, CDR2 SYDVKM. Between the trimmed V and J ends, which lost 8 bases and 7 bases, there was a span of 11 bases. The CDR3 loop spans 11 amino acids.

This clonotype occurred many times. The gene calls are TRBV5-1 and TRBJ2-5, with D unresolved. Germline-derived CDR1 and CDR2 are SGHRS and YFSETQ. The V end was cut by 1 base, the J end by 4 bases, with 14 bases between. The CDR3 has 15 amino acids. The CDR3 loop is CASSLSGRRGETQYF. Here the CDR3 DNA reads TGCGCCAGCAGCTTGTCCGGGCGACGTGGAGAGACCCAGTACTTC.

In its sample, this clonotype was seen many times. The chain is built from TRBV19 and TRBJ1-1; D not certain. CDR3 length: 13 amino acids. Germline CDR1 LNHDA, CDR2 SQIVND (reference sequence). Trimming removed 4 bases from V and 13 bases from J, with 19 bases in between. CDR3: CASSTSPETSGFF. In nucleotides, the CDR3 is TGTGCCAGTAGTACCTCTCCGGAGACCTCGGGTTTCTTT.

Ten or more counts support this clonotype. The chain couples TRBV6-1 to TRBJ1-3; TRBD1 agrees at 8 bases. CDR3 length: 13 residues. The ends lost 3 bases at V and 7 bases at J; junction bases unmatched: 2. Germline V lookup: CDR1 MNHNS, CDR2 SASEGT. CDR3 sequence (DNA): TGTGCCAGCAGTGACGACAGGGGCAACACCATATATTTT. Translating gives CASSDDRGNTIYF.

At least ten counts were recorded for this clonotype. This chain joins TRBV12-3 or TRBV12-4 and TRBJ1-5, with 8 bases lining up with TRBD1. This CDR3 has 16 residues. V dropped 5 bases and J dropped 4; count of bases not matched to a gene: 10. The CDR3 DNA reads as TGTGCCAGCAGTCACGCGGGACAGGAAGGGAATCAGCCCCAGCATTTT. It is translated as CASSHAGQEGNQPQHF.

The V and J genes are TRBV29-1 and TRBJ1-1; D is unresolved. The germline V gene has CDR1 SQVTM and CDR2 ANQGSEA. V lost 5 bases and J 11 bases, leaving 18 bases between the germline ends. The CDR3 runs to 12 residues. CDR3 region: CSVTQTRTGAFF. The CDR3, as DNA: TGCAGCGTTACCCAAACTAGGACCGGCGCTTTCTTT.